The entry below gives a single TCR beta chain sequence along with its context. The sample comes from a study of blood T cell repertoires in COVID-19. Study information: PBMCs, B-cell-depleted T cells, or T cells were the source of the cDNA or gDNA that made up the material.

Per the study methods: From reference gene primer amplification, estimates of nucleated cell counts were derived. Sequencing was performed with immunoSEQ multiplex PCR; in TCRdb, only in-frame clones are kept and a portion is missing. That table supplies the V and J calls and clone size; D and trimming were determined from the DNA. The table lists under 250,000 clones, approximately 91% of them singletons. The CDR3 has 17 amino acids. CDR1 and CDR2 (germline): SGHRS, YFSETQ. Trimming at V came to 8 bases and at J to 4 bases, leaving 18 bases not matched to a gene. This TCR derives from a man in his sixties who had recovered from COVID-19. V is TRBV5-1 and J is TRBJ1-2; 9 bases line up with TRBD1. The sample was peripheral blood. In DNA form, the CDR3 reads TGCGCCAGTCTAGCAGTCCCGGGACAGGGAGTATCCTATGGCTACACCTTC. Residues: CASLAVPGQGVSYGYTF.